Shown below are 31 T cell receptor beta chains from a single sample sequenced in a study of blood T cells in healthy people across ages. A sample-barcoded 5' primer and a J-beta primer mix were used in a second PCR of about 7 to 12 cycles. Via MiXCR, TCRdb re-called the 5' RACE reads, giving one row per CDR3 protein. The sample lists hundreds of thousands of distinct CDR3 sequences; roughly 52% were seen once. The sample taken for sequencing was blood. All receptors come from a man aged 25-40 years in good health.

This chain joins TRBV21-1 and TRBJ1-5. TRBV21-1 is tagged as a pseudogene. CDR3 size: 15 residues. The CDR3 here is CASSSRTLINQPQHF. CDR3 in DNA: TGTGCCAGCAGCTCACGGACGTTGATCAATCAGCCCCAGCATTTT.

This chain joins TRBV20-1 and TRBJ1-5; tentative D call: TRBD1 (6 bases). Germline lookup yields CDR1 DFQATT and CDR2 SNEGSKA (reference sequence). CDR3 size: 14 residues. Trimming left V 3 bases short and J 4 bases short, with 13 bases between. DNA of the CDR3: TGCAGTGCTAGTTTGGGGGCCACAAATCAGCCCCAGCATTTT. Residues: CSASLGATNQPQHF.

This clonotype was detected a few times. V is TRBV24-1 and J is TRBJ2-2; TRBD1 aligns across 9 bases. Germline lookup yields CDR1 KGHDR and CDR2 SFDVKD. This CDR3 region has 16 residues. With V trimmed by 0 bases and J by 7 bases, 5 bases remained unmatched. The CDR3 DNA is TGTGCCACCAGTGATTTGGGACAGGGGAGTAGCGGGGAGCTGTTTTTT. Translating gives CATSDLGQGSSGELFF.

This clonotype has only one observation. The chain recombines TRBV28 with TRBJ1-6; weak D call: TRBD1 (5 bases). V dropped 5 bases and J dropped 8 bases, with 16 bases sitting between them. In germline, CDR1 is MDHEN, CDR2 SYDVKM. This CDR3 spans 15 amino acids. The CDR3 here is CASSPRGVGYSPLHF. CDR3 bases: TGTGCCAGCAGTCCCCGGGGGGTGGGGTATTCACCCCTCCACTTT. The entire variable domain, with the rest obtained from reference TRBV28 and TRBJ1-6, is as follows: DVKVTQSSRYLVKRTGEKVFLECVQDMDHENMFWYRQDPGLGLRLIYFSYDVKMKEKGDIPEGYSVSREKKERFSLILESASTNQTSMYLCASSPRGVGYSPLHFGNGTRLTVT.

This clonotype was counted between two and nine times. V and J are TRBV28 and TRBJ1-5; D uncertain. V was pared by 3 bases and J by 4 bases, with 13 bases between. CDR1 and CDR2 from the germline V gene are MDHEN and SYDVKM. CDR3 length: 15 residues. The CDR3 is CASSFVLRDNQPQHF. CDR3 in DNA: TGTGCCAGCAGTTTTGTCCTAAGGGATAATCAGCCCCAGCATTTT.

This clonotype was found a few times. The chain joins TRBV6-5 to TRBJ2-1, with 8 positions matching TRBD2. The germline V gene has CDR1 MNHEY and CDR2 SVGAGI. The V gene end was trimmed by 4 bases and the J gene end by 3 bases; junction bases not matched to a gene: 8. The length of the CDR3 is 16 residues. The CDR3 bases are TGTGCCAGCAGTTCCCCACTAGCGGCTATCTACAATGAGCAGTTCTTC. This encodes CASSSPLAAIYNEQFF.

The genes are TRBV5-1 and TRBJ1-1, with 7 bases identical to TRBD1. The CDR3 consists of 15 residues. V shed 0 bases and J 5 bases; nucleotides not matched to a gene: 7. The V gene's germline CDR1 is SGHRS and CDR2 YFSETQ. The CDR3 protein is CASSLVAQGGTEAFF. The CDR3 bases are TGCGCCAGCAGCTTGGTAGCCCAGGGGGGGACTGAAGCTTTCTTT.

Many counts were recorded for this clonotype. The chain combines TRBV6-5 with TRBJ2-3; maybe TRBD1 (6 bases). Germline CDR1 and CDR2: MNHEY and SVGAGI. The length of the CDR3 is 15 residues. V lost 5 bases to trimming and J lost 1 base, with 13 bases between them. The CDR3, as DNA: TGTGCCAGCAGTCTGACAGGTCCACGCACAGATACGCAGTATTTT. Translated: CASSLTGPRTDTQYF.

This clonotype was picked up a small number of times. The chain recombines TRBV25-1 with TRBJ2-1; D unresolved. The length of the CDR3 is 13 residues. Trimming took off 2 bases at V and 9 bases at J, with 11 bases between the two ends. Germline CDR1 is MGHDK and CDR2 is SYGVNS. Here the CDR3 DNA reads TGTGCCAGCAGTGAAGTCCACAAGGCTGAGCAGTTCTTC. It is translated as CASSEVHKAEQFF.

The chain joins TRBV5-1 to TRBJ2-7, with a possible D match to TRBD1 (6 bases). The V end was cut by 5 bases, the J end by 2 bases, with 17 bases between. Germline CDR1 reads SGHRS; CDR2 reads YFSETQ. The CDR3 extends over 15 amino acids. CDR3 loop: CASSSPETGPYEQYF. The CDR3 coding sequence is TGCGCCAGCAGTAGCCCGGAGACAGGACCCTACGAGCAGTACTTC.

The chain links TRBV6-2 or TRBV6-3 to TRBJ2-1; D possibly corresponds to TRBD2 (5 bases). CDR3 size: 16 residues. Trimming pared 6 bases from V and 0 bases from J, leaving 15 bases between. The V gene's germline CDR1 is MNHEY and CDR2 SVGEGT. CDR3 region: CASRHGLASSYNEQFF. The CDR3 DNA follows: TGTGCCAGCAGACACGGACTGGCGAGCTCCTACAATGAGCAGTTCTTC.

The chain uses TRBV18 and TRBJ2-2, with 7 bases lining up with TRBD1. The CDR3 covers 16 residues. V lost 3 bases to trimming and J lost 0 bases; unmatched junction nucleotides: 4. Per the germline V gene, CDR1 is KGHSH and CDR2 is LQKENI. The CDR3 region has the DNA TGTGCCAGCTCACCTCCGACAGGGTCGAACACCGGGGAGCTGTTTTTT. Its translation is CASSPPTGSNTGELFF.

CDR3 in amino acids: CASSLVEVTSSYEQYF. In nucleotides, the CDR3 is TGTGCCAGCAGCTTAGTCGAGGTGACTAGCAGTTACGAGCAGTACTTC. V is TRBV7-6 and J is TRBJ2-4; the match to TRBD2 covers 7 bases. The DNA end lines up better with TRBJ2-7; the J call may be wrong. The length of the CDR3 is 16 residues. CDR1 SGHVS and CDR2 FNYEAQ come from the germline V gene.

V and J are TRBV5-1 and TRBJ2-6; 8 bases agree with TRBD1. The CDR3 runs 15 residues. The J segment lost 0 bases and the V segment lost 7 bases, leaving 3 bases of the junction unmatched. The V gene's germline CDR1 is SGHRS and CDR2 YFSETQ. CDR3 coding DNA: TGCGCCAGCGGACAGGGCCTCTCTGGGGCCAACGTCCTGACTTTC. This translates into CASGQGLSGANVLTF. Full variable domain (outside the CDR3, taken from reference TRBV5-1 and TRBJ2-6): KAGVTQTPRYLIKTRGQQVTLSCSPISGHRSVSWYQQTPGQGLQFLFEYFSETQRNKGNFPGRFSGRQFSNSRSEMNVSTLELGDSALYLCASGQGLSGANVLTFGAGSRLTVL.

V and J are TRBV5-6 and TRBJ1-2; D call uncertain. This CDR3 region has 13 residues. CDR1 and CDR2 from the germline V gene are SGHDT and YYEEEE. Trimming took 0 bases from V and 9 from J, leaving 12 bases between them. CDR3 residues: CASSLETYGRYTF. The CDR3 nucleotides read TGTGCCAGCAGCTTGGAGACCTACGGCCGCTACACCTTC.

The chain is built from TRBV6-5 and TRBJ2-7; perhaps TRBD1 as D (5 bases). Germline V gives CDR1 MNHEY, CDR2 SVGAGI. CDR3 length: 14 residues. Trimming removed 2 bases at V and 1 base at J, with 9 bases between. The CDR3 sequence is CASSYAGRSYEQYF. CDR3 nucleotide sequence: TGTGCCAGCAGTTACGCAGGGCGTTCCTACGAGCAGTACTTC.

The rearrangement uses TRBV4-1 and TRBJ2-7, with no clear D. Trimming removed 3 bases at V and 0 bases at J, with 15 bases between. The CDR3 is 16 residues long. Germline lookup yields CDR1 MGHRA and CDR2 YSYEKL. For the CDR3, the DNA is TGCGCCAGCAGCCACGGCCCCGGACCGTTCTCCTACGAGCAGTACTTC. This encodes CASSHGPGPFSYEQYF.

The V gene is TRBV29-1, the J gene TRBJ2-5, with TRBD2 as a possible D gene (6 bases). The V gene's germline CDR1 is SQVTM and CDR2 ANQGSEA. There are 10 residues in the CDR3. The V and J ends lost 3 bases and 9 bases respectively, with 8 bases between them. CDR3: CSVEREAQYF. CDR3 sequence (DNA): TGCAGCGTTGAGAGGGAGGCCCAGTACTTC.

The chain couples TRBV29-1 to TRBJ1-2; D is perhaps TRBD1 (5 bases). CDR1 SQVTM and CDR2 ANQGSEA come from the germline V gene. The CDR3 has 12 amino acids. V lost 5 bases and J lost 7, with 14 bases in between. In nucleotides, the CDR3 is TGCAGCGTTTACGGGGCCTCGAGTGGCTACACCTTC. This codes for CSVYGASSGYTF.

This clonotype was counted a single time. The genes are TRBV29-1 and TRBJ2-7; D gene uncertain. The CDR3 totals 12 residues. V lost 5 bases to trimming and J lost 3 bases, with 11 bases between them. Germline CDR1 and CDR2: SQVTM and ANQGSEA. The CDR3 loop reads CSVSGPDYEQYF. The CDR3 DNA is TGCAGCGTTTCGGGCCCTGACTACGAGCAGTACTTC.

The chain couples TRBV20-1 to TRBJ1-5; D is undetermined. Germline V gives CDR1 DFQATT, CDR2 SNEGSKA (reference sequence). V was cut by 0 bases and J by 0 bases, with 3 bases left in between. CDR3 length equals 13 residues. CDR3 bases: TGCAGTGCTAGAGATCTTAGCAATCAGCCCCAGCATTTT. Translating it yields CSARDLSNQPQHF.

Only a few counts were recorded for this clonotype. This chain links TRBV7-2 with TRBJ1-5; D gene ambiguous. This CDR3 spans 12 amino acids. The V end was cut by 5 bases, the J end by 3 bases, with 5 bases between. Germline V lookup: CDR1 SGHTA, CDR2 FQGNSA. In nucleotides, the CDR3 is TGTGCCAGCAGCATCCTCAATCAGCCCCAGCATTTT. Translation: CASSILNQPQHF.

This chain joins TRBV29-1 and TRBJ1-2, with D uncertain. Germline-derived CDR1 and CDR2 are SQVTM and ANQGSEA. The CDR3 has 13 amino acids. Deletions cut 2 bases from V and 2 bases from J, with 9 bases between. The CDR3 sequence is CSVENSGNYGYTF. CDR3 in DNA: TGCAGCGTTGAAAACAGCGGAAACTATGGCTACACCTTC.

This clonotype was detected a few times. V gene TRBV27 combines with J gene TRBJ1-6, with 7 bases fitting TRBD1. This CDR3 spans 14 amino acids. Looked up from germline, CDR1 is MNHEY and CDR2 is SMNVEV (reference sequence). V gave up 6 bases and J gave up 7 bases; unmatched junction bases: 6. The CDR3, as DNA: TGTGCCAGCAGCTACAGGGGTTTGAATTCACCCCTCCACTTT. Encoded protein: CASSYRGLNSPLHF.

This clonotype appeared a few times. The rearrangement uses TRBV4-1 and TRBJ2-5; D gene ambiguous. The CDR3 extends over 15 amino acids. V was pared by 1 base and J by 2 bases, with 11 bases between. Germline V gene data show CDR1 as MGHRA and CDR2 as YSYEKL. The CDR3 nucleotides are TGCGCCAGCAGCCAAGTGCAACTACTTCAAGAGACCCAGTACTTC. This translates into CASSQVQLLQETQYF.

As concerns this clonotype: This may be a read error, as it is one base from a much larger clone. CDR3 protein: CAISGTGSSYEQYF. In DNA, the CDR3 is TGTGCCATCAGTGGGACAGGGAGCTCCTACGAGCAGTACTTC. The chain employs TRBV10-3 and TRBJ2-7; 8 bases agree with TRBD1. Per the germline V gene, CDR1 is ENHRY and CDR2 is SYGVKD. The V segment lost 4 bases and the J segment 0 bases; nucleotides outside the gene matches: 2. The CDR3 spans 14 residues.

This clonotype was observed a handful of times. The chain recombines TRBV12-3 or TRBV12-4 with TRBJ1-2; D uncertain. The CDR3 contains 14 residues. The ends were cut back, 7 bases at V and 2 bases at J, with 14 bases in the middle. The CDR3 loop reads CASTSLTGNYGYTF. CDR3 bases: TGTGCCAGCACCTCTCTCACGGGGAACTATGGCTACACCTTC.

V gene TRBV20-1 combines with J gene TRBJ1-1; D gene uncertain. Trimming shortened V by 6 bases and J by 0 bases, and 14 bases separated the two germline ends. This CDR3 has 14 amino acids. In germline, CDR1 is DFQATT, CDR2 SNEGSKA (reference sequence). CDR3 sequence reads: CSAGLTAMNTEAFF. The CDR3 coding sequence is TGCAGTGCAGGCCTGACGGCAATGAACACTGAAGCTTTCTTT.

V and J are TRBV6-6 and TRBJ2-5, with 12 bases lining up with TRBD2. The CDR3 covers 17 residues. Germline lookup yields CDR1 MNHNY and CDR2 SVGAGI (reference sequence). With V trimmed by 2 bases and J by 1 base, 5 bases remained unmatched. The CDR3 DNA reads as TGTGCCAGCAGTTACCTAGCGGGGGGGATAGTCCAAGAGACCCAGTACTTC. Protein product: CASSYLAGGIVQETQYF.

This clonotype was counted a few times. The rearrangement uses TRBV7-9 and TRBJ2-3; D gene unclear. The germline V and J ends were trimmed by 2 bases and 0 bases, with 9 bases remaining between them. The CDR3 is 15 amino acids. Per germline, CDR1 SEHNR and CDR2 FQNEAQ (reference sequence). The CDR3 protein is CASSLISPSTDTQYF. Written as DNA, the CDR3 is TGTGCCAGCAGCTTAATCTCCCCAAGCACAGATACGCAGTATTTT.

This clonotype was counted between two and nine times. This chain joins TRBV9 and TRBJ2-3; 8 nucleotides align to TRBD1. Germline CDR1 is SGDLS and CDR2 is YYNGEE. The ends lost 1 base at V and 5 bases at J; junction bases unmatched: 0. This CDR3 is built from 13 residues. The DNA for the CDR3 is TGTGCCAGCAGCGTAACAGGGGGAGATACGCAGTATTTT. It is translated as CASSVTGGDTQYF.